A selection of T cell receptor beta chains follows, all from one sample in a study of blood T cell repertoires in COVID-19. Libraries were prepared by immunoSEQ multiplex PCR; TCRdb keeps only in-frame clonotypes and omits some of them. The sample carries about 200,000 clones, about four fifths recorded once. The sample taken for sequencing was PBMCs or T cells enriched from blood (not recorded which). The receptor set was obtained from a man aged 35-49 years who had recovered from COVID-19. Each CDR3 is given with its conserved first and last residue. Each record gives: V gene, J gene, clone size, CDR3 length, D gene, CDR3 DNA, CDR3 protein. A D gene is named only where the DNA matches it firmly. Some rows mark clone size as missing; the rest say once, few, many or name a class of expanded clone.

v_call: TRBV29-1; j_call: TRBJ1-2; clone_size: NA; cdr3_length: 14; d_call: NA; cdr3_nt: TGCAGCGTTGAAGATTGGCGGTTTAACTATGGCTACACCTTC; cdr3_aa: CSVEDWRFNYGYTF
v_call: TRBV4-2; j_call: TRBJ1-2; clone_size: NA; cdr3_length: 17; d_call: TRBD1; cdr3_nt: TGTGCCAGCAGCGCCGCCGGGACAGGGGCCAATAACTATGGCTACACCTTC; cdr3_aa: CASSAAGTGANNYGYTF
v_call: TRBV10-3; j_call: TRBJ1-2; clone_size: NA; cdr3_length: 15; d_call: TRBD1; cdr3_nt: TGTGCCATCAGTGATCGGACAGGGGATTATCTGGGCTACACCTTC; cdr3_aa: CAISDRTGDYLGYTF
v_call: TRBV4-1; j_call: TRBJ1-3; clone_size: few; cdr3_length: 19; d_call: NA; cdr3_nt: TGCGCCAGCAGCCAAGAGTGGACAGCCAAGTTTCTCTCTGGAAACACCATATATTTT; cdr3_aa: CASSQEWTAKFLSGNTIYF
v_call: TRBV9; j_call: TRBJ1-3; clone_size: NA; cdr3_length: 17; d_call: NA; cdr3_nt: TGTGCCAGCAGCGTAAGCGACGGTGAATGGTCTGGAAACACCATATATTTT; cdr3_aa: CASSVSDGEWSGNTIYF
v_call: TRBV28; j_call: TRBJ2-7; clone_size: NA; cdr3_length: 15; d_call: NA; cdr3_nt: TGTGCCAGCTTCCACCCGGGACAATCTTACAACGAGCAGTACTTC; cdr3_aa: CASFHPGQSYNEQYF
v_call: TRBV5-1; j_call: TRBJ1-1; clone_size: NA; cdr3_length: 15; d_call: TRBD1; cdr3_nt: TGCGCCAGCAGCGGGGGGACAGTATCGAACACTGAAGCTTTCTTT; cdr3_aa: CASSGGTVSNTEAFF
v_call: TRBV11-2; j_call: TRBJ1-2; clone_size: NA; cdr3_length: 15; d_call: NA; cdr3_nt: TGTGCCAGCAGCCCCCGGGGTCGACTCCGAGGTGGCTACACCTTC; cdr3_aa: CASSPRGRLRGGYTF
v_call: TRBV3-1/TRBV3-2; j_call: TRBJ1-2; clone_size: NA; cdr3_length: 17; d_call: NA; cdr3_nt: TGTGCCAGCAGCCAAGTCTTGAGAGCGCTTCCTTTCTATGGCTACACCTTC; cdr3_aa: CASSQVLRALPFYGYTF
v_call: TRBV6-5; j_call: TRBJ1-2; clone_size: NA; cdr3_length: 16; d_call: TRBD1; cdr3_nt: TGTGCCAGCAGTTACAGGAGTGGGGGGACAGAAGGTGGCTACACCTTC; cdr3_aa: CASSYRSGGTEGGYTF
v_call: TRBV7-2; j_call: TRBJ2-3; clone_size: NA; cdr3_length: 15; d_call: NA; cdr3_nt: TGTGCCAGCAGCTTAGGCGGGACCCGCTGGGATACGCAGTATTTT; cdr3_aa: CASSLGGTRWDTQYF
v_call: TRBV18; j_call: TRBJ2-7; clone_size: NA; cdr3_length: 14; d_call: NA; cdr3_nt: TGTGCCAGCTCACCACCGGGACAACCTTACGAGCAGTACTTC; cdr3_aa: CASSPPGQPYEQYF
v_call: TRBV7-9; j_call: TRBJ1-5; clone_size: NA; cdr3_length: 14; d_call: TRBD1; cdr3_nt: TGTGCCAGCAGCCTAGGACAGGTGCTCGAGCCCCAGCATTTT; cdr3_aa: CASSLGQVLEPQHF
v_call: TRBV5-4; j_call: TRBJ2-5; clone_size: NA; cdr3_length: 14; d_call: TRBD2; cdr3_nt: TGTGCCAGCAGCTTGAGGCAGGGAGGGGAGACCCAGTACTTC; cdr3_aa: CASSLRQGGETQYF
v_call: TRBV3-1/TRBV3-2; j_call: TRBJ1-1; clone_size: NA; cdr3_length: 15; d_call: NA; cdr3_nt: TGTGCCAGCAGCCCCCACAGGGAAAGGAACACTGAAGCTTTCTTT; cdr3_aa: CASSPHRERNTEAFF